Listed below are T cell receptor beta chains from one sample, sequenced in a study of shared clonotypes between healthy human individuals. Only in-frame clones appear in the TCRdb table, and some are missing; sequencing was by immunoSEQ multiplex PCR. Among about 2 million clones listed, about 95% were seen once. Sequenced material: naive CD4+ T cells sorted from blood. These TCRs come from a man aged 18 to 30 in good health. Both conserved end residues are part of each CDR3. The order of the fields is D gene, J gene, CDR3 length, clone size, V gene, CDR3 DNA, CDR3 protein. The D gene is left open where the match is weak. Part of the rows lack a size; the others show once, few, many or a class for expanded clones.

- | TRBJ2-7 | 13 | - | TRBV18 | TGTGCCAGCTCACAGGACAGTGGAAGCGAGCAGTACTTC | CASSQDSGSEQYF
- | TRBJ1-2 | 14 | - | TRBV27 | TGTGCCAGCAGTTTTTCGGGGGCTAACTATGGCTACACCTTC | CASSFSGANYGYTF
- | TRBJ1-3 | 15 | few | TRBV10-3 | TGTGCCATCAGTGAGACAGATTCCTCTGGAAACACCATATATTTT | CAISETDSSGNTIYF
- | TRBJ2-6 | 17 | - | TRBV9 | TGTGCCAGCAGCCCCTCCCCCCTCGCCTCTGGGGCCAACGTCCTGACTTTC | CASSPSPLASGANVLTF
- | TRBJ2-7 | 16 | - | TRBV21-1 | TGTGCCAGCAGCAAATTGGCAGGGGGATCATCCTACGAGCAGTACTTC | CASSKLAGGSSYEQYF
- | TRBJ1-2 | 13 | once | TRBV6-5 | TGTGCCAGCAGGGGAGGGCCTAACTATGGCTACACCTTC | CASRGGPNYGYTF
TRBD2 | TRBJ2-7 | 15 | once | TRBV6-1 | TGTGCCACCTCCGATGGGGGACTAAGTCTCTACGAGCAGTACTTC | CATSDGGLSLYEQYF
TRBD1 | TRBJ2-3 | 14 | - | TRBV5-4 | TGTGCCAGCAGCCTGGGACAGGTCCCAGATACGCAGTATTTT | CASSLGQVPDTQYF
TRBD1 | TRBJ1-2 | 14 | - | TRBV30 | TGTGCCTGGAGTGTACGAGGGGACAGGTTGAGGCCTCTCTTC | CAWSVRGDRLRPLF
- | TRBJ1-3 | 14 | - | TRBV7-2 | TGTGCCAGCAGCTTAGGGACAGCAGGAAACACCATATATTTT | CASSLGTAGNTIYF
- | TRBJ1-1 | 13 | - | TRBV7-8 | TGTGCCAGCAGCTTAGGGGAGAACACTGAAGCTTTCTTT | CASSLGENTEAFF
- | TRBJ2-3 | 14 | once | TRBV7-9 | TGTGCCAGCAGCCCCCGGGCGCTCACAGATACGCAGTATTTT | CASSPRALTDTQYF
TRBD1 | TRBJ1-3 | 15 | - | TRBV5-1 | TGCGCCAGCAGCCGTGGACAGGAGCCTGGAAACACCATATATTTT | CASSRGQEPGNTIYF
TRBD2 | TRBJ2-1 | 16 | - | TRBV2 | TGTGCCAGCAGTGCCCGACTAGCGGGGGGGCTGGCTGAGCAGTTCTTC | CASSARLAGGLAEQFF
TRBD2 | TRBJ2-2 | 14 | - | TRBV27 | TGTGCCAGCAAACTAGCGGGGAACACCGGGGAGCTGTTTTTT | CASKLAGNTGELFF
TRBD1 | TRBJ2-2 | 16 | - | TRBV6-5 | TGTGCCAGCAGTTACTGGGGGACAGGAAGTGCCGGGGAGCTGTTTTTT | CASSYWGTGSAGELFF
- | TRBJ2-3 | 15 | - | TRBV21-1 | TGTGCCAGCAGCAATCACACTAGTATCACAGATACGCAGTATTTT | CASSNHTSITDTQYF
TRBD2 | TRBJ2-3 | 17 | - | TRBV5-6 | TGTGCCAGCAGCTTGGCCTTGCTAGCGGGTAGCACAGATACGCAGTATTTT | CASSLALLAGSTDTQYF
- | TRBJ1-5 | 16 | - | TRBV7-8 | TGTGCCAGCAGCTTTTCAGGGGTTGAGAGCAATCAGCCCCAGCATTTT | CASSFSGVESNQPQHF
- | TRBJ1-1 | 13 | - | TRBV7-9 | TGTGCCAGCAGCCTAGGCACGGGATCTGAAGCTTTCTTT | CASSLGTGSEAFF